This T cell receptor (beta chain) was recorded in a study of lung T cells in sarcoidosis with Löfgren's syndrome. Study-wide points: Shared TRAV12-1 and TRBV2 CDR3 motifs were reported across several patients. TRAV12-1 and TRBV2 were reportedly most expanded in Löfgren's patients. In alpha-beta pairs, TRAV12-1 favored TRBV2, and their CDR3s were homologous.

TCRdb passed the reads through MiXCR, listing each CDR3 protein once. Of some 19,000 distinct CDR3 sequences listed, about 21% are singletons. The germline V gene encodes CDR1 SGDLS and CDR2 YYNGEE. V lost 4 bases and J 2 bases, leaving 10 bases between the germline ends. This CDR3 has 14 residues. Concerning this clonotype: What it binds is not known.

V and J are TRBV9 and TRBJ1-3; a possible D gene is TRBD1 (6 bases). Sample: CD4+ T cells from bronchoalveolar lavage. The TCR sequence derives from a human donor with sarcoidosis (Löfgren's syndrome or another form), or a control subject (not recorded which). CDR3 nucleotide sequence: TGTGCCAGCAGCATTGACAGGACTGGAAACACCATATATTTT. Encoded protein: CASSIDRTGNTIYF.